Presented here are 3 T cell receptor beta chains from one specimen sequenced in a study of blood T cell repertoires in COVID-19. Generated by immunoSEQ multiplex PCR, the TCRdb table keeps only in-frame clones and is missing some. The data hold over 200,000 clones, with approximately 90% observed a single time. Sequenced input: PBMCs or T cells enriched from blood (not recorded which). These receptors originate from a man between 18 and 29 years old who had recovered from COVID-19.

The V call is TRBV3-1 (or the pseudogene TRBV3-2), the J call TRBJ2-1; 9 bases line up with TRBD2. Looked up from germline, CDR1 is LGHDT and CDR2 is YNNKEL (reference sequence). This CDR3 spans 15 amino acids. V trimming: 2 bases; J trimming: 8 bases; junction bases outside the gene matches: 7. The chain's CDR3 is CASSQSSGRSDEQFF. Here the CDR3 DNA reads TGTGCCAGCAGCCAATCGAGCGGGAGGAGCGATGAGCAGTTCTTC.

The V and J genes are TRBV13 and TRBJ2-7, with TRBD2 matching over 7 bases. V trimming: 0 bases; J trimming: 1 base; junction bases outside the gene matches: 3. The CDR3 extends over 15 amino acids. CDR1 and CDR2 from the germline V gene are PRHDT and FYEKMQ (reference sequence). Written as DNA, the CDR3 is TGTGCCAGCAGCTTAGGCCTAGCGGTATCCTACGAGCAGTACTTC. It translates to CASSLGLAVSYEQYF.

V and J are TRBV30 and TRBJ1-6; D gene ambiguous. Germline V gene data show CDR1 as GTSNPN and CDR2 as SVGIG (reference sequence). This CDR3 comprises 13 residues. Trimming cost V 2 bases and J 7 bases, with 9 bases left between them. CDR3 residues: CAWSPTGNSPLHF. The CDR3, as DNA: TGTGCCTGGAGTCCTACGGGAAATTCACCCCTCCACTTT.